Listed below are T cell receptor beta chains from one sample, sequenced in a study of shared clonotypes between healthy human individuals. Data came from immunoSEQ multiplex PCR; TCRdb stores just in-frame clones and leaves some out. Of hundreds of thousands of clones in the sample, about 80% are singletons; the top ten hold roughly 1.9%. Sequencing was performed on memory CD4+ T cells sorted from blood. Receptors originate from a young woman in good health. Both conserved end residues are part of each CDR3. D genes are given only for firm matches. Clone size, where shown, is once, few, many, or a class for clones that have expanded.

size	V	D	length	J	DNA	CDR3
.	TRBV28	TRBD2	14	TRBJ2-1	TGTGCCAGCAGTCCTAGCGGATCGTACAATGAGCAGTTCTTC	CASSPSGSYNEQFF
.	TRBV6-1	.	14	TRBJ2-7	TGTGCCAGCAGTTCTCAGACAGTCAACTACGAGCAGTACTTC	CASSSQTVNYEQYF
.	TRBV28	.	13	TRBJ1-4	TGTGCCAGCTTTGCGGGGTGGAGTGAAAAACTGTTTTTT	CASFAGWSEKLFF
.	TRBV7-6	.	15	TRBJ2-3	TGTGCCAGCAGCCCCACAGGGTCTAGCACAGATACGCAGTATTTT	CASSPTGSSTDTQYF
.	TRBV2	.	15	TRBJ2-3	TGTGCCAGCAGTGTCATGGTAGCGGGCACAGATACGCAGTATTTT	CASSVMVAGTDTQYF
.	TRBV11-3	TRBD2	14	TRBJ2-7	TGTGCCAGCAGCTTAGACCCTAGCGGCTACGAGCAGTACTTC	CASSLDPSGYEQYF
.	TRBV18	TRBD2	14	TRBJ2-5	TGTGCCAGCTCACCACCTGGCGGGAGAGAGACCCAGTACTTC	CASSPPGGRETQYF
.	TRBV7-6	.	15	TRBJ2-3	TGTGCCAGCAGCTTGAACCAGATAGGGACAGATACGCAGTATTTT	CASSLNQIGTDTQYF
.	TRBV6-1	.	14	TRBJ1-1	TGTGCCAGCAGTCCTGGGGCAGGCGCAGGCAAAGCTTTCTTT	CASSPGAGAGKAFF
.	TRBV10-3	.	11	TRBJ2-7	TGTGCCATCATGGGAGGCTACGAGCAGTACTTC	CAIMGGYEQYF
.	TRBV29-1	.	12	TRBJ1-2	TGCAGCGTTGGGTCGGCGGGCTATGGCTACACCTTC	CSVGSAGYGYTF
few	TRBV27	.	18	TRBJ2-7	TGTGCCAGCAGTTTAAGGTACTACCGGGCTGAGATCGCCTACGAGCAGTACTTC	CASSLRYYRAEIAYEQYF
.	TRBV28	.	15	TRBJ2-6	TGTGCCAGCAGCGAACGTACCTCTGGGGCCAACGTCCTGACTTTC	CASSERTSGANVLTF
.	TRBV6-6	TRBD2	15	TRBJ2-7	TGTGCCAGCACAGGCCGGACTAGCGGACACTACGAGCAGTACTTC	CASTGRTSGHYEQYF
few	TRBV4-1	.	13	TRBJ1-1	TGCGCCAGCAGCCAACGCCCGGACACTGAAGCTTTCTTT	CASSQRPDTEAFF
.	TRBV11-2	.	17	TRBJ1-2	TGTGCCAGCAGCCAACAGACCCGTATGGGCATCAACTATGGCTACACCTTC	CASSQQTRMGINYGYTF
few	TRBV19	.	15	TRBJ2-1	TGTGCCAGTAGTGCCCGCCGGGGCCTCACGGATGAGCAGTTCTTC	CASSARRGLTDEQFF
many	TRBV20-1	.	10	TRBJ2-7	TGCAGTGCTAGAGACAGGAGGGATATCTTC	CSARDRRDIF
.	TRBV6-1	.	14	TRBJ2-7	TGTGCCAGCAGTGAAGCAGGGAATCCCTACGAGCAGTACTTC	CASSEAGNPYEQYF
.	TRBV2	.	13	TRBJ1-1	TGTGCCAGCAGTCTCCGACAACCCGCTGAAGCTTTCTTT	CASSLRQPAEAFF
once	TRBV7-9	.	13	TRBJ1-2	TGTGCCAGCAGCTTTACCGCCCCGAATGGCTACACCTTC	CASSFTAPNGYTF
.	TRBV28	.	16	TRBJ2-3	TGTGCCAGCAGTGGGGTGAGCGGGCGAGGGGGAGATACGCAGTATTTT	CASSGVSGRGGDTQYF
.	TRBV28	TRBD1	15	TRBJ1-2	TGTGCCAGCAGAGAACCGGGACAGCCTAACTATGGCTACACCTTC	CASREPGQPNYGYTF
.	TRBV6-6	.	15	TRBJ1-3	TGTGCCAGCAGTCTTTCCACCGCCACTGGAAACACCATATATTTT	CASSLSTATGNTIYF
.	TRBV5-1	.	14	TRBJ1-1	TGCGCCAGCAGCGGGGGATCCGGGAGCACTGAAGCTTTCTTT	CASSGGSGSTEAFF
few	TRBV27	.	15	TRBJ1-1	TGTGCCAGCAGTTTACTCTCAGACAGATCTTCTGAAGCTTTCTTT	CASSLLSDRSSEAFF
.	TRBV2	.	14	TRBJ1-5	TGTGCCAGCAGATACAGCGCAGACAATCAGCCCCAGCATTTT	CASRYSADNQPQHF
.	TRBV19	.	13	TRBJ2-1	TGTGCCAGTAGTATACGGATAGGCGATGAGCAGTTCTTC	CASSIRIGDEQFF
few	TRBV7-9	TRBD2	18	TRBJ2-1	TGTGCCAGCAGCTTGGTTTTTGGGACTAGAGATATTGCGGGTGAGCAGTTCTTC	CASSLVFGTRDIAGEQFF
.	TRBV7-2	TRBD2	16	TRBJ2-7	TGTGCCAGCAGCCCCGAGGTGTCTAGCGGGAGGTACGAGCAGTACTTC	CASSPEVSSGRYEQYF
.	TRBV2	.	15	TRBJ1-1	TGTGCCAGCAGGACCCACGAGGAGGGAAACACTGAAGCTTTCTTT	CASRTHEEGNTEAFF
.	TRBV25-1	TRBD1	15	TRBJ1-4	TGTGCCAGCAGTGAACAGGGGGCAACTAATGAAAAACTGTTTTTT	CASSEQGATNEKLFF